The rows below give T cell receptor beta chains drawn from one sample of a study of T cell changes during pregnancy in multiple sclerosis. Sequencing was performed with immunoSEQ multiplex PCR; in TCRdb, only in-frame clones are kept and a portion is missing. The table has under 70,000 clones, more than 80% seen once. The sample in question was CD4+ T cells from peripheral blood mononuclear cells, obtained after pregnancy. These receptor sequences come from a female donor in good health, enrolled as a control in a pregnancy study. The CDR3 runs from the conserved cysteine through the conserved F or W. The D gene is left open where the match is weak. The listing skips clone size in some rows; elsewhere it reads once, few, many or a size class.

cdr3_nt	cdr3_aa	v_call	clone_size	j_call	d_call
TGTGCCAGCAGCTGGAGTTTGAGCCAGGGGGCTCGAGAGCAGTACTTC	CASSWSLSQGAREQYF	TRBV7-9	-	TRBJ2-7	TRBD1
TGTGCCAGCTCACCAGCAGTAGCGGGGGAAGAGACCCAGTACTTC	CASSPAVAGEETQYF	TRBV18	-	TRBJ2-5	TRBD2
TGTGCCAGCAATCCCTTGACGGGAGACACTGAAGCTTTCTTT	CASNPLTGDTEAFF	TRBV9	-	TRBJ1-1	-
TGTGCCAGCAGCTTAGAAGGTAGCGGGGGATACTCCTACGAGCAGTACTTC	CASSLEGSGGYSYEQYF	TRBV13	-	TRBJ2-7	TRBD2
TGTGCCAGCAGCCTCAGGGCCAGCGCAGATACGCAGTATTTT	CASSLRASADTQYF	TRBV7-6	-	TRBJ2-3	-
TGCGCCAGCAGCTTGGAAGGGACAACGTTCTACGAGCAGTACTTC	CASSLEGTTFYEQYF	TRBV5-1	-	TRBJ2-7	-
TGTGCCAGCAGCCGGGCACAGGGGCATGCCGGGGAGCTGTTTTTT	CASSRAQGHAGELFF	TRBV7-6	-	TRBJ2-2	TRBD1
TGTGCCTGGAGGACCCCCCGGCCCCCTCTAGGGGCTCTCTCCTACGAGCAGTACTTC	CAWRTPRPPLGALSYEQYF	TRBV30	-	TRBJ2-7	-
TGTGCCAGCAGCTTGCTACTCGGACAGGGACCTGGAAACACCATATATTTT	CASSLLLGQGPGNTIYF	TRBV7-9	few	TRBJ1-3	TRBD1
TGTGCCAGCAGCCCAATTAGGGGAGGGACAGGCTCCTACGAGCAGTACTTC	CASSPIRGGTGSYEQYF	TRBV11-2	-	TRBJ2-7	-
TGTGCCTGGAGTGTAAGCCTCCTGAGCTCTGGAAACACCATATATTTT	CAWSVSLLSSGNTIYF	TRBV30	-	TRBJ1-3	-
TGTGCCAGCAAGACAGGGGGTCTCTCCTACGAGCAGTACTTC	CASKTGGLSYEQYF	TRBV2	-	TRBJ2-7	TRBD1
TGTGCCAGCAGTGAATGGGGACAGGGGCGAGAAAAACTGTTTTTT	CASSEWGQGREKLFF	TRBV25-1	-	TRBJ1-4	TRBD1
TGTGCCAGCAGCTTAGTCTCGGGATGGGATAATTCACCCCTCCACTTT	CASSLVSGWDNSPLHF	TRBV11-2	-	TRBJ1-6	-
TGCGCCAGCAGCTGGGGGACAGAGAACACCGGGGAGCTGTTTTTT	CASSWGTENTGELFF	TRBV5-1	-	TRBJ2-2	TRBD1
TGTGCCGCAAAGGGGGTGGAGACCCAGTACTTC	CAAKGVETQYF	TRBV30	-	TRBJ2-5	-
TGTGCCAGCAGCTTAGTTGGGCAGGGCTATGGCTACACCTTC	CASSLVGQGYGYTF	TRBV7-2	once	TRBJ1-2	-
TGTGCCAGCAGTGCGGCTAGCGGGGGTTACAATGAGCAGTTCTTC	CASSAASGGYNEQFF	TRBV2	-	TRBJ2-1	TRBD2
TGTGCCAGCAGCCTTACGGCACCCGGCGCGGGGTTGAATACGCAGTATTTT	CASSLTAPGAGLNTQYF	TRBV7-2	-	TRBJ2-3	-
TGTGCCAGCAGTTGGGTGGGGCCCGAGGCTGAAGCTTTCTTT	CASSWVGPEAEAFF	TRBV6-5	-	TRBJ1-1	-
TGTGCCAGCAGCGTTCTAGCGGGGGCGGGGTCCTACGAGCAGTACTTC	CASSVLAGAGSYEQYF	TRBV9	-	TRBJ2-7	TRBD2
TGCGCCAGCAGCCGCGGACAGGAGCTGAGAGGCTACACCTTC	CASSRGQELRGYTF	TRBV10-1	-	TRBJ1-2	TRBD1
TGTGCCATCAGTGAGTCGAGGATCGGAGGCAACTCATTCGTCAACGAGCAGTACTTC	CAISESRIGGNSFVNEQYF	TRBV10-3	-	TRBJ2-7	-
TGTGCCAGCAGTTTCACATACACCGGGGAGCTGTTTTTT	CASSFTYTGELFF	TRBV6-5	-	TRBJ2-2	-
TGTGCCAGCAGCCCCCGGGGGGGACAGGGCGCGGATGAGCAGTTCTTC	CASSPRGGQGADEQFF	TRBV5-4	-	TRBJ2-1	-
TGTGCCAGCAGCTTGGCAGGCAGGGCAAGGGAGACCCAGTACTTC	CASSLAGRARETQYF	TRBV5-4	once	TRBJ2-5	-
TGCGCCAGCAGCCATTTGCCCGGGAACGGCTACACCTTC	CASSHLPGNGYTF	TRBV4-1	-	TRBJ1-2	-
TGTGCCTGGAGTGTACGGGGGGTCGGGGGGCCTGGGGAGACCCAGTACTTC	CAWSVRGVGGPGETQYF	TRBV30	-	TRBJ2-5	-
TGTGCCAGCAGCTTGGCCATTCAGGTCAGGGGGCGGAACGAGCAGTTCTTC	CASSLAIQVRGRNEQFF	TRBV5-8	-	TRBJ2-1	TRBD1
TGTGCCAGCAGCTCCGGGACAGGGATGAACAATCAGCCCCAGCATTTT	CASSSGTGMNNQPQHF	TRBV7-8	-	TRBJ1-5	TRBD1
TGTGCCAGTAGTCTCGGACAGGGACCTCAGCCCCAGCATTTT	CASSLGQGPQPQHF	TRBV19	few	TRBJ1-5	TRBD1
TGTGCCAGTAGTATAAGACTAGCGGGGGGGCGAGGCGGGGAGCTGTTTTTT	CASSIRLAGGRGGELFF	TRBV19	-	TRBJ2-2	TRBD2
TGTGCCAGCAGCCGTGAGACAGGGGGGTCCTACGAGCAGTACTTC	CASSRETGGSYEQYF	TRBV7-8	-	TRBJ2-7	TRBD1
TGTGCCAGCAGCCAAATTCGGGACACCTTC	CASSQIRDTF	TRBV7-6	-	TRBJ1-2	-
TGTGCCACCAGCAGAGGTGGCAGCTCCTACGAGCAGTACTTC	CATSRGGSSYEQYF	TRBV15	-	TRBJ2-7	-
TGTGCCAGTAGTATGGAGCAGAGAGAGACCCAGTACTTC	CASSMEQRETQYF	TRBV19	-	TRBJ2-5	-
TGTGCCAGCAGCTCCGGGACAGAGATATACGAGCAGTACTTC	CASSSGTEIYEQYF	TRBV7-9	once	TRBJ2-7	TRBD1
TGTGCCAGCAGCCTTCAGGGGTCCAAAAACATTCAGTACTTC	CASSLQGSKNIQYF	TRBV7-3	-	TRBJ2-4	-
TGCGCCAGCAGCCAAGAAGTTGGCAGGGGGTACGAGCAGTACTTC	CASSQEVGRGYEQYF	TRBV4-3	-	TRBJ2-7	TRBD1
TGCGCCAGCAGCTGGGACAGGGAAGGTACGCAGTATTTT	CASSWDREGTQYF	TRBV5-1	-	TRBJ2-3	TRBD1
TGTGCCAGCACTTGGGGCCAGGGGGGCAATCAGCCCCAGCATTTT	CASTWGQGGNQPQHF	TRBV6-6	-	TRBJ1-5	TRBD1
TGTGCCAGCTCACCCCAGGGAACGAACACTGAAGCTTTCTTT	CASSPQGTNTEAFF	TRBV18	-	TRBJ1-1	-
TGCGCCAGCAGCCAAGATAATAATTCGAACCGAGCAGCTTTCTTT	CASSQDNNSNRAAFF	TRBV4-3	-	TRBJ1-1	-
TGTGCCTGGAGTGTGACGGAGGCGACCCAGTACTTC	CAWSVTEATQYF	TRBV30	-	TRBJ2-5	-
TGTGCCTGGAGCAAACAGGGGGCGACTGAAGCTTTCTTT	CAWSKQGATEAFF	TRBV30	few	TRBJ1-1	TRBD1
TGTGCCAGCAGTCCTTTGGCGGGGGGGACAGATACGCAGTATTTT	CASSPLAGGTDTQYF	TRBV6-1	-	TRBJ2-3	TRBD2
TGCAGCTCCATGACTAGCGGGGGTAACACAGATACGCAGTATTTT	CSSMTSGGNTDTQYF	TRBV29-1	-	TRBJ2-3	TRBD2
TGCGCCAGCAGCTTGCCGACAGGGGTTGGGGCTGGAAACACCATATATTTT	CASSLPTGVGAGNTIYF	TRBV5-1	-	TRBJ1-3	TRBD1
TGTGCCAGCAGTTACTCGCTTCAGAAGGGGTATGGCTACACCTTC	CASSYSLQKGYGYTF	TRBV6-6	-	TRBJ1-2	-
TGTGCCAGCTCACCACCGTCAGGAGGTTGGAACACTGAAGCTTTCTTT	CASSPPSGGWNTEAFF	TRBV18	-	TRBJ1-1	-
TGTGCCAGTAGTACCCTCGCGGGGTACACCGGGGAGCTGTTTTTT	CASSTLAGYTGELFF	TRBV19	-	TRBJ2-2	-
TGCAGCGTCCGGACAGGGGGTTGGACTGAAGCTTTCTTT	CSVRTGGWTEAFF	TRBV29-1	few	TRBJ1-1	TRBD1
TGTGCCAGCAGCCAGGGACTAGCGGGGGAGCCCGCGGATACGCAGTATTTT	CASSQGLAGEPADTQYF	TRBV7-2	-	TRBJ2-3	TRBD2
TGCGCCAGCAGCTTTAGACAGGGGAACCTCTACGAGCAGTACTTC	CASSFRQGNLYEQYF	TRBV5-1	-	TRBJ2-7	TRBD1
TGTGCCAGCAGTGTCCGGGGGGAGACTGAAGCTTTCTTT	CASSVRGETEAFF	TRBV6-1	-	TRBJ1-1	-
TGTGCCAGCAGTTCCGACAGGGAGTACGTGAACACTGAAGCTTTCTTT	CASSSDREYVNTEAFF	TRBV6-5	-	TRBJ1-1	TRBD1
TGCGCCAGCAGCCCGGGACAGGTAAGCTCCTACGAGCAGTACTTC	CASSPGQVSSYEQYF	TRBV5-1	-	TRBJ2-7	TRBD1